This T cell receptor beta chain was sequenced in a study of response to subunit inactivated influenza vaccine. Study results and caveats: Authors suggested each seasonal influenza vaccination recruits few new T cells.

This clonotype occurred a few times. Its target is unknown. TCRdb redid the calling of the RT-PCR reads with MiXCR, one entry per CDR3 protein. This sample yields about 800,000 distinct CDR3 sequences, of which around 21% are seen a single time; roughly 10% belongs to the top ten. CDR3 size: 15 residues. Germline V gene sequence: CDR1 MNHEY, CDR2 SVGAGI. The V segment lost 2 bases and the J segment 2 bases; nucleotides outside the gene matches: 3. The chain carries TRBV6-5 and TRBJ1-5; 7 bases match TRBD1. The source of this sequence is a man aged 50-59 years who received an inactivated influenza vaccine. The sequences come from PBMCs from blood, collected more than 4 days after vaccination. In DNA form, the CDR3 reads TGTGCCAGCAGTTACGACAGGGACGGCAATCAGCCCCAGCATTTT. Amino acid sequence: CASSYDRDGNQPQHF.